The 8 T cell receptor beta chains below come from one sample, sequenced in a study of monozygotic twins with inflammatory bowel disease. TCRdb re-called the 5' RACE reads; one entry per CDR3 protein, DNA not given. Across 150,000 to 200,000 distinct CDR3 sequences, the top ten clones capture about 8% of the sample. The sequencing input was blood. These TCRs come from a human donor with ulcerative colitis or Crohn's disease, or a healthy co-twin of an affected twin (not recorded which).

The rearrangement uses TRBV5-1 and TRBJ2-1. The CDR3 extends over 15 amino acids. Looked up from germline, CDR1 is SGHRS and CDR2 is YFSETQ. CDR3 region: CASSLGTGPYNEQFF.

J is TRBJ2-2 and V is TRBV5-5; TCRdb calls TRBD1, which cannot be checked without DNA. The CDR3 consists of 14 residues. Germline V gene sequence: CDR1 SGHKS, CDR2 YYEKEE (reference sequence). The chain's CDR3 is CASSSGTSTGELFF. Drawing the rest from reference TRBV5-5 and TRBJ2-2, the complete variable domain is DAGVTQSPTHLIKTRGQQVTLRCSPISGHKSVSWYQQVLGQGPQFIFQYYEKEERGRGNFPDRFSARQFPNYSSELNVNALLLGDSALYLCASSSGTSTGELFFGEGSRLTVL.

The CDR3 loop reads CASSLNRDRGYEQYF. The chain carries TRBV4-2 and TRBJ2-7; TCRdb reports TRBD1, a call that lacks DNA to check it against. The CDR3 is made up of 15 amino acids. Germline CDR1 and CDR2: LGHNA and YNFKEQ.

Here the CDR3 reads CASSFSPRDQETQYF. The chain links TRBV5-6 to TRBJ2-5. CDR1 is SGHDT, CDR2 YYEEEE, per germline. The CDR3 consists of 15 residues.

J is TRBJ2-6 and V is TRBV5-6; there is no DNA to check the TCRdb D call of TRBD1. This CDR3 region has 17 residues. CDR1 and CDR2 (germline): SGHDT, YYEEEE. The CDR3 protein is CASSFGQGISGANVLTF.

The chain carries TRBV15 and TRBJ2-3. The CDR3 is 15 amino acids. Germline CDR1 LNHNV, CDR2 YYDKDF (reference sequence). The CDR3: CATGRINTGTDTQYF.

V gene TRBV5-1 combines with J gene TRBJ2-1. Germline V gene lookup returns CDR1 SGHRS and CDR2 YFSETQ. The CDR3 contains 14 residues. The CDR3 spells CASTRASSYNEQFF.

The chain couples TRBV6-6 to TRBJ1-5; TCRdb outputs TRBD1, but without DNA this stays unchecked. The CDR3 consists of 14 residues. Germline loops: CDR1 MNHNY, CDR2 SVGAGI (reference sequence). The CDR3 protein is CATATGTKNQPQHF.